Listed below are T cell receptor beta chains from one sample, sequenced in a study of breast tumors, draining lymph nodes, adjacent tissues. TCRdb independently ran MiXCR on the multiplex PCR reads; one entry per CDR3 protein. The sample has 100,000 or so distinct CDR3 sequences; approximately 21% are singletons. Material for sequencing was axillary lymph node tissue. The source is a female donor with breast cancer. Some clones in this sample may be carry-over from other donors' samples. The CDR3 runs from the conserved cysteine through the conserved F or W. D genes are given only for firm matches. Expanded clones get a size class; other rows say once, few or many, or leave the size out.

j_call clone_size v_call cdr3_length d_call cdr3_aa cdr3_nt
TRBJ1-3 many TRBV29-1 12 NA CSANGQENTIYF TGCAGCGCAAACGGACAAGAAAACACCATATATTTT
TRBJ1-5 NA TRBV2 15 TRBD1 CAGRTGLGSNQPQHF TGTGCCGGCAGGACAGGGTTAGGGAGCAATCAGCCCCAGCATTTT
TRBJ1-2 many TRBV20-1 17 NA CSARSPLGGAANYGYTF TGCAGTGCTAGGTCCCCTTTAGGGGGAGCAGCTAACTATGGCTACACCTTC
TRBJ1-2 many TRBV24-1 13 NA CATNDGDRDGYTF TGTGCCACCAACGACGGAGATAGGGATGGCTACACCTTC
TRBJ2-7 many TRBV6-1 14 NA CASRVETGAYEQYF TGTGCCAGCCGAGTGGAGACAGGAGCCTACGAGCAGTACTTC
TRBJ2-1 many TRBV20-1 14 NA CSAGDHGSNNEQFF TGCAGTGCTGGCGACCACGGGTCTAACAATGAGCAGTTCTTC
TRBJ1-1 NA TRBV30 15 NA CAWNTLWGRNTEAFF TGTGCCTGGAATACCCTGTGGGGCAGGAACACTGAAGCTTTCTTT
TRBJ1-5 many TRBV6-6 14 NA CASSTDTSNQPQHF TGTGCCAGCAGTACAGACACGAGCAATCAGCCCCAGCATTTT
TRBJ1-5 many TRBV19 13 TRBD1 CASKQGADQPQHF TGTGCCAGTAAACAGGGGGCGGATCAGCCCCAGCATTTT
TRBJ2-5 many TRBV7-2 12 NA CASSLLLETQYF TGTGCCAGCAGCTTACTTTTAGAGACCCAGTACTTC
TRBJ2-1 few TRBV7-2 15 TRBD1 CASSLGRTGSLEQFF TGTGCCAGCAGCTTAGGGAGGACAGGGTCTTTGGAGCAGTTCTTC
TRBJ2-7 many TRBV2 15 NA CASSDRGRSAYEQYF TGTGCCAGCAGTGATCGGGGGAGAAGCGCCTACGAGCAGTACTTC
TRBJ2-7 many TRBV20-1 12 NA CSARVPRGEQYF TGCAGTGCTAGAGTCCCAAGGGGGGAGCAGTACTTC
TRBJ2-7 many TRBV10-3 14 NA CAISESDSSYEQYF TGTGCCATCAGTGAGTCGGACAGCTCCTACGAGCAGTACTTC
TRBJ1-1 NA TRBV3-1 15 TRBD1 CASSQQQGAETEAFF TGTGCCAGCAGCCAACAACAGGGGGCTGAGACTGAAGCTTTCTTT
TRBJ1-6 many TRBV6-6 12 NA CASRYGDSPLHF TGTGCCAGCAGATACGGGGATTCACCCCTCCACTTT
TRBJ1-5 many TRBV10-3 12 NA CAISEGPGPQHF TGTGCCATCAGTGAAGGGCCGGGGCCCCAGCATTTT
TRBJ1-4 NA TRBV30 13 NA CAWSVQQREKLFF TGTGCCTGGAGTGTACAGCAACGAGAAAAACTGTTTTTT
TRBJ1-6 NA TRBV7-9 12 NA CASSLVNSPLHF TGTGCCAGCAGCTTAGTCAATTCACCCCTCCACTTT
TRBJ2-5 many TRBV20-1 15 NA CSAKRRRGGEETQYF TGCAGTGCCAAGAGGCGTAGGGGGGGCGAGGAGACCCAGTACTTC
TRBJ2-1 many TRBV6-5 16 NA CASGPGAIGSYNEQFF TGTGCCAGCGGTCCGGGGGCGATCGGGTCCTACAATGAGCAGTTCTTC
TRBJ1-2 NA TRBV11-2 13 TRBD1 CASSSDRAGGYTF TGTGCCAGCAGCTCAGACAGGGCGGGGGGCTACACCTTC
TRBJ2-2 many TRBV9 15 NA CASRRTNGETGELFF TGTGCCAGCAGAAGGACAAATGGAGAAACCGGGGAGCTGTTTTTT
TRBJ1-2 many TRBV27 12 NA CASSPLGYGYTF TGTGCCAGCAGTCCTCTGGGCTATGGCTACACCTTC
TRBJ1-2 many TRBV29-1 13 TRBD1 CSVPGTGGSGYTF TGCAGCGTGCCCGGGACAGGGGGCAGTGGCTACACCTTC